This T cell receptor beta chain is from a study of patients and donors after allogeneic stem cell transplantation. CDR1 is MGHDK, CDR2 SYGVNS, per germline. The CDR3 sequence is 15 residues long. The germline V and J ends were trimmed by 4 bases and 3 bases, with 14 bases remaining between them. This clonotype has more than one count but fewer than ten. TCRdb re-derived calls from the RT-PCR reads in MiXCR, one entry per CDR3 protein. This table holds fewer than 180,000 distinct CDR3 sequences, approximately 37% found once. This receptor was identified in a human donor who was either an allogeneic HSCT recipient or a stem cell or donor lymphocyte infusion donor (not recorded which). It is not recorded whose cells these are; they may come from a transplant donor. The chain links TRBV25-1 to TRBJ2-3; D is unresolved. Sequencing was performed on blood, either unsorted or a sorted T cell fraction (not recorded which). This chain's CDR3 is CASSGELSVTDTQYF. The CDR3 coding sequence is TGTGCCAGCAGTGGGGAACTATCAGTGACAGATACGCAGTATTTT.